This T cell receptor beta chain was recovered during a study of blood T cell repertoires in COVID-19. Study-wide background: Whether acute or convalescent, the COVID-19 samples came from the United States, Italy and Spain. Sources were T cells, B-cell-depleted T cells, or PBMCs; the material itself was cDNA or gDNA.

In the source study's methods: Quantification of nucleated cells was approximated via reference gene primer amplification. The table came from immunoSEQ multiplex PCR; TCRdb's copy has only in-frame clones and leaves some out. The V and J calls and clone size come from that table; D and trimming were worked out from the DNA. There are roughly 200,000 clones in the sample; 90% occur only once, and approximately 0.48% lies in the top ten. In germline, CDR1 is MNHEY, CDR2 SVGAGI. The CDR3 loop spans 15 amino acids. The V segment lost 5 bases and the J segment 11 bases; nucleotides outside the gene matches: 12.

This sequence originates from a man aged 45-60 years with acute or convalescent COVID-19. Sample: peripheral blood. J is TRBJ1-2 and V is TRBV6-5, with 12 nucleotides matching TRBD1. The CDR3 DNA is TGTGCCAGCAGTCCCGGGACAGGGGGCTTTTTTGGGTACACCTTC. It specifies CASSPGTGGFFGYTF.